This TCR beta chain was captured by sequencing in a study of cytomegalovirus exposure and HLA in healthy donors. Germline lookup yields CDR1 MGHDK and CDR2 SYGVNS. V shed 2 bases and J shed 7 bases, with 11 bases lying between them. The CDR3 is made up of 13 amino acids. Points from the study as a whole: According to the study, 180 or so TCR beta chains were cytomegalovirus-associated.

PCR amplification relied on 60 Vbeta primers (plus 13 Jbeta primers). Measured with immunoSEQ multiplex PCR; TCRdb has only the in-frame clones, and not every one. Altogether about 110,000 clones are present, roughly four fifths being singletons, with the ten largest covering roughly 1.2%. This clone was observed once. Antigen: not known. The sequence was obtained from a man between 40 and 49 years old in good health and CMV-seronegative. Sequencing input: PBMCs. The J gene is TRBJ1-2, the V gene TRBV25-1; the D is unclear. The DNA for the CDR3 is TGTGCCAGCAGTGAACCTGCCCCAGGTGGCTACACCTTC. Its protein is CASSEPAPGGYTF.